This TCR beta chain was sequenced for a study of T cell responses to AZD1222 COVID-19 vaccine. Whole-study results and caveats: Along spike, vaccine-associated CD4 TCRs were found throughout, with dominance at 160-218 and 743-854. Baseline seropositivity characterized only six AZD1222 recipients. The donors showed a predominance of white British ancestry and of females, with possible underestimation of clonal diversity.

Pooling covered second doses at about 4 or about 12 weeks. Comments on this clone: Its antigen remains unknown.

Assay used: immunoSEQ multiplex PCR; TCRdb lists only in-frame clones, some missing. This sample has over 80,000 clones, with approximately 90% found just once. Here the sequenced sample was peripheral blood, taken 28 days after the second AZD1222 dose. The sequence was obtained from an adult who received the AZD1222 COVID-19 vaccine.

The CDR3 coding sequence is TGTGCCACCAGTGATCCCGGCGGGGGGCAAGGCTACACCTTC. Encoded protein: CATSDPGGGQGYTF. The chain recombines TRBV24-1 with TRBJ1-2; D is possibly TRBD1 (6 bases). This CDR3 is 14 amino acids long. V was cut by 3 bases and J by 8 bases, with 15 bases left in between. Germline assignment: CDR1 KGHDR and CDR2 SFDVKD.